This TCR beta chain was recovered during a study of blood T cell repertoires in COVID-19. In the study overall: The United States, Italy and Spain provided the acute and convalescent COVID-19 samples.

The CDR3 has 13 residues. V dropped 2 bases and J dropped 1 base, with 5 bases sitting between them. The germline V gene encodes CDR1 SGHTA and CDR2 FQGNSA. Seattle researchers signed up patients amid active infection and tracked them longitudinally. Authors' analysis steps: Amplifying reference gene primers gave estimates of nucleated cell counts. Repertoires were generated with immunoSEQ multiplex PCR, while TCRdb's copy carries only in-frame clones and drops some. V and J calls and clone size are as listed in that table; D and trimming were resolved from the DNA. The profile shows under 200,000 clones, approximately 81% of them singletons.

V gene TRBV7-2 combines with J gene TRBJ1-1, with D unresolved. The specimen was peripheral blood. This receptor was taken from a woman in her forties or fifties with COVID-19, enrolled during active disease. CDR3 in DNA: TGTGCCAGCAGCTTATTGGCGAACACTGAAGCTTTCTTT. Its protein product is CASSLLANTEAFF.